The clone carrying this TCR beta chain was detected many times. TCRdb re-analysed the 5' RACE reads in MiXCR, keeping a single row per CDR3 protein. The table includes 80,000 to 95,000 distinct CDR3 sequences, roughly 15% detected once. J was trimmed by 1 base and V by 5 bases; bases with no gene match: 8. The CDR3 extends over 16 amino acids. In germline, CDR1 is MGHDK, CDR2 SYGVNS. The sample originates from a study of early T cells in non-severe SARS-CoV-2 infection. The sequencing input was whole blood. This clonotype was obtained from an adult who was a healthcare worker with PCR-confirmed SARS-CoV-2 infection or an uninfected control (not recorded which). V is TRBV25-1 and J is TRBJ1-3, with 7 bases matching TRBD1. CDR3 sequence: CASSSGTAWSGNTIYF. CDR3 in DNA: TGTGCCAGCAGTTCCGGGACAGCATGGTCTGGAAACACCATATATTTT.